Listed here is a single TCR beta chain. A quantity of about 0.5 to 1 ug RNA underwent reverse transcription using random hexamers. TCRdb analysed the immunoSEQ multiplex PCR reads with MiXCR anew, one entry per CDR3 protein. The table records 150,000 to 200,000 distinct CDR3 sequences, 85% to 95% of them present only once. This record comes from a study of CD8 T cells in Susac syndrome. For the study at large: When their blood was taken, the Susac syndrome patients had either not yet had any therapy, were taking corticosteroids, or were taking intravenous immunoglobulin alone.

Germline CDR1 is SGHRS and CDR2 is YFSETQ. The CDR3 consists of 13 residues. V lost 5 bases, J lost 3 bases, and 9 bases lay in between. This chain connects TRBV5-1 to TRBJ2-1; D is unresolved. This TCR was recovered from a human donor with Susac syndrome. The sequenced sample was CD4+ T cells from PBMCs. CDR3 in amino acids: CASSERNYNEQFF. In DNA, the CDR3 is TGCGCCAGCAGTGAACGAAACTACAATGAGCAGTTCTTC.